The 20 T cell receptor beta chains presented below share a single source sample, sequenced in a study of blood T cell repertoires in COVID-19. The method was immunoSEQ multiplex PCR; TCRdb's version includes in-frame clones alone and lacks a portion of them. The repertoire has over 150,000 clones, around nine tenths of them found once; the top ten carry about 1%. Sequencing was done on a sample of peripheral blood. The receptors were sampled from a woman under 30 who had recovered from COVID-19.

This chain uses TRBV4-1 with TRBJ1-4; D remains unclear. Germline V gene data show CDR1 as MGHRA and CDR2 as YSYEKL. The CDR3 consists of 17 residues. V lost 0 bases and J 0 bases, leaving 11 bases between the germline ends. The chain's CDR3 is CASSQDGMGPTNEKLFF. CDR3 nucleotide sequence: TGCGCCAGCAGCCAAGATGGTATGGGCCCAACTAATGAAAAACTGTTTTTT.

This chain joins TRBV7-2 and TRBJ1-1; TRBD1 matches 7 bases. J was trimmed by 6 bases and V by 5 bases; bases with no gene match: 9. CDR3 length equals 14 residues. Germline-derived CDR1 and CDR2 are SGHTA and FQGNSA. This CDR3 is CASSVTGVNPEAFF. The CDR3 DNA reads as TGTGCCAGCAGCGTTACAGGGGTTAACCCTGAAGCTTTCTTT.

This chain uses TRBV6-5 with TRBJ2-7; a possible D gene is TRBD2 (6 bases). Trimming removed 7 bases from V and 3 bases from J, with 13 bases in between. Germline V gene lookup returns CDR1 MNHEY and CDR2 SVGAGI. CDR3 length: 13 amino acids. The CDR3 here is CASNGGTHYEQYF. The CDR3, as DNA: TGTGCCAGCAATGGGGGGACCCACTACGAGCAGTACTTC.

The chain is built from TRBV14 and TRBJ1-6; D remains ambiguous. CDR3 size: 16 residues. The germline V gene encodes CDR1 SGHDN and CDR2 FVKESK. Trimming left V 1 base short and J 2 bases short, with 9 bases between. The CDR3 spells CASSQALSAYNSPLHF. The CDR3 DNA is TGTGCCAGCAGCCAAGCATTGAGTGCCTATAATTCACCCCTCCACTTT.

V usage is TRBV3-1 (or the pseudogene TRBV3-2) and J usage is TRBJ2-3, with D possibly TRBD2 on 6 matching bases. Deletions cut 3 bases from V and 6 bases from J, with 16 bases between. The CDR3 loop spans 15 amino acids. Per the germline V gene, CDR1 is LGHDT and CDR2 is YNNKEL (reference sequence). The CDR3 loop reads CASSQGGTSRDTQYF. DNA of the CDR3: TGTGCCAGCAGCCAGGGTGGAACTAGCCGGGATACGCAGTATTTT.

The chain employs TRBV6-2 or TRBV6-3 and TRBJ1-2, with 7 bases aligning to TRBD1. The CDR3 is 13 residues long. Germline values: CDR1 MNHEY, CDR2 SVGEGT. The junction had 7 bases not matched to a gene; V was cut back by 3 bases and J by 9 bases. The CDR3 region is CASSYKTGRSYTF. The CDR3 nucleotides are TGTGCCAGCAGTTATAAGACAGGGAGAAGCTACACCTTC.

This chain joins TRBV5-1 and TRBJ2-2, with 10 bases aligning to TRBD1. Germline V CDR1 and CDR2: SGHRS, YFSETQ. The CDR3 loop spans 15 amino acids. Germline trimming cut 5 bases from V and 9 bases from J; bases unmatched to any gene: 10. Written as DNA, the CDR3 is TGCGCCAGCAGGATCGACAGGGGGCATCTTCGGGAGCTGTTTTTT. This sequence encodes CASRIDRGHLRELFF.

This rearrangement joins TRBV5-1 to TRBJ1-2; D is undetermined. Trimming shortened V by 4 bases and J by 6 bases, and 10 bases separated the two germline ends. This CDR3 spans 12 amino acids. In germline, CDR1 is SGHRS, CDR2 YFSETQ. As DNA, the CDR3 is TGCGCCAGCAGCCTACCAGGCGATGGCTACACCTTC. It yields the protein CASSLPGDGYTF.

This chain connects TRBV11-2 to TRBJ2-1, with 7 bases matching TRBD2. Trimming cost V 1 base and J 4 bases; bases outside gene matches: 4. The germline CDR1 and CDR2 sequences are SGHAT and FQNNGV. The CDR3 length is 15 residues. In nucleotides, the CDR3 is TGTGCCAGCAGCTTAGTGGGGACTACGTACAATGAGCAGTTCTTC. Protein: CASSLVGTTYNEQFF.

DNA of the CDR3: TGTGCCAGCAGCTTTGGGGGGACTAATGAAAAACTGTTTTTT. Translation: CASSFGGTNEKLFF. V is TRBV7-9 and J is TRBJ1-4; TRBD1 might be the D (5 bases). This CDR3 region has 14 residues. Germline V CDR1 and CDR2: SEHNR, FQNEAQ (reference sequence). Between the trimmed V and J ends, which lost 3 bases and 2 bases, there was a span of 7 bases.

Only a few counts were recorded for this clone. The J gene is TRBJ2-3, the V gene TRBV6-6; 9 bases map to TRBD2. Germline V lookup: CDR1 MNHNY, CDR2 SVGAGI (reference sequence). The V segment lost 6 bases and the J segment 1 base; nucleotides outside the gene matches: 8. The CDR3 totals 16 residues. The CDR3 reads CASRLSGSYGTDTQYF. The CDR3 DNA reads as TGTGCCAGCAGACTTAGCGGGAGCTACGGCACAGATACGCAGTATTTT.

The chain is built from TRBV7-9 and TRBJ2-2; 10 bases map to TRBD2. In germline, CDR1 is SEHNR, CDR2 FQNEAQ (reference sequence). The CDR3 spans 15 residues. V gave up 5 bases and J gave up 3 bases; unmatched junction bases: 3. The CDR3 region is CASSLSGRYTGELFF. The CDR3 DNA reads TGTGCCAGCAGCCTTAGCGGGAGGTACACCGGGGAGCTGTTTTTT. Full variable domain (missing parts from reference TRBV7-9 and TRBJ2-2): DTGVSQNPRHKITKRGQNVTFRCDPISEHNRLYWYRQTLGQGPEFLTYFQNEAQLEKSRLLSDRFSAERPKGSFSTLEIQRTEQGDSAMYLCASSLSGRYTGELFFGEGSRLTVL.

The genes are TRBV27 and TRBJ1-5; a possible D gene is TRBD1 (5 bases). Per the germline V gene, CDR1 is MNHEY and CDR2 is SMNVEV (reference sequence). The CDR3 consists of 13 residues. V lost 2 bases and J lost 6, with 8 bases in between. This CDR3 reads CASSLGAAQPQHF. The CDR3 DNA reads TGTGCCAGCAGTTTAGGGGCCGCTCAGCCCCAGCATTTT.

The chain is built from TRBV6-5 and TRBJ1-3; perhaps TRBD1 as D (6 bases). This CDR3 is built from 15 residues. Germline-derived CDR1 and CDR2 are MNHEY and SVGAGI. Trimming shortened V by 6 bases and J by 0 bases, and 12 bases separated the two germline ends. The CDR3 spells CASRLGHYSGNTIYF. The CDR3, as DNA: TGTGCCAGCAGACTGGGACATTACTCTGGAAACACCATATATTTT.

The rearrangement joins TRBV3-1 (or the pseudogene TRBV3-2) to TRBJ2-3, with 8 bases identical to TRBD1. The length of the CDR3 is 15 residues. V shed 4 bases, J shed 4 bases, and the junction held 7 bases outside the gene matches. Germline V gene sequence: CDR1 LGHDT, CDR2 YNNKEL (reference sequence). This CDR3 reads CASSPPGQDSDTQYF. The DNA for the CDR3 is TGTGCCAGCAGCCCTCCGGGACAGGACTCAGATACGCAGTATTTT.

This clone appeared a single time. The V call is TRBV2, the J call TRBJ1-1; D possibly corresponds to TRBD1 (6 bases). CDR3 length: 14 residues. V was clipped by 3 bases and J by 0 bases, with 8 bases between them. CDR1 and CDR2 (germline): SNHLY, FYNNEI. CDR3 amino acids: CASSDHRVNTEAFF. In nucleotides, the CDR3 is TGTGCCAGCAGTGACCACAGGGTGAACACTGAAGCTTTCTTT.

This chain joins TRBV5-1 and TRBJ2-1; 13 nucleotides agree with TRBD2. V trimming: 5 bases; J trimming: 3 bases; junction bases outside the gene matches: 2. Germline lookup yields CDR1 SGHRS and CDR2 YFSETQ. The CDR3 runs 15 residues. CDR3 loop: CASRLAGGHYNEQFF. Here the CDR3 DNA reads TGCGCCAGCAGACTAGCGGGGGGGCACTACAATGAGCAGTTCTTC.

V and J are TRBV10-3 and TRBJ2-7; 11 positions agree with TRBD2. The trim removed 3 bases at V and 0 bases at J, leaving 10 bases unmatched. This CDR3 region has 18 residues. CDR1 is ENHRY, CDR2 SYGVKD, per germline. The CDR3 bases are TGTGCCATCAGTGAATCAGGGACTAGCGGTGACAACTCCTACGAGCAGTACGTC. Its protein is CAISESGTSGDNSYEQYV.

J is TRBJ1-5 and V is TRBV27, with 9 bases matching TRBD1. The CDR3 covers 16 residues. Germline V lookup: CDR1 MNHEY, CDR2 SMNVEV (reference sequence). J gave up 5 bases and V 4 bases, and 9 bases lay outside the gene matches. CDR3 residues: CASSSNKRQGDQPQHF. For the CDR3, the DNA is TGTGCCAGCAGTTCAAATAAAAGACAGGGGGATCAGCCCCAGCATTTT.

The J gene is TRBJ1-3, the V gene TRBV7-9; possibly TRBD1 for D (6 bases). This CDR3 region has 15 residues. Trimming left V 3 bases short and J 3 bases short, with 12 bases between. Germline V gene lookup returns CDR1 SEHNR and CDR2 FQNEAQ (reference sequence). CDR3 region: CASSFEAQGGNTIYF. The CDR3 region has the DNA TGTGCCAGCAGCTTCGAAGCACAGGGTGGAAACACCATATATTTT.